The 25 T cell receptor beta chains below were found in one sample sequenced in a study of OX40 agonist ivuxolimab in advanced cancers. Produced via immunoSEQ multiplex PCR; TCRdb's table is partial and in-frame only. In the table there are 53,000 or so clones, about four fifths of which are singletons. Sequenced here: CD4+ or CD8+ T cells sorted from blood, sampled in a trial of the OX40 agonist ivuxolimab. The receptors derive from an adult with an advanced solid tumor such as melanoma, head and neck, liver or kidney cancer.

The chain couples TRBV10-2 to TRBJ1-3, with TRBD1 identical over 8 bases. V lost 2 bases and J lost 9; bases outside the gene matches: 12. CDR3 length: 16 residues. Germline assignment: CDR1 WSHSY and CDR2 SAAADI. CDR3 residues: CASSERGQGALATIYF. The CDR3 region has the DNA TGCGCCAGCAGTGAGAGGGGGCAGGGGGCGCTTGCCACCATATATTTT.

In its sample, this clone was seen a few times. V usage is TRBV4-1 and J usage is TRBJ2-4; 9 bases line up with TRBD2. The germline V gene encodes CDR1 MGHRA and CDR2 YSYEKL. V was pared by 0 bases and J by 1 base, with 7 bases of the junction left unmatched. The CDR3 runs to 18 residues. Here the CDR3 reads CASSQDLRGRAAKNIQYF. CDR3 DNA sequence: TGCGCCAGCAGCCAAGATTTACGCGGGAGGGCTGCCAAAAACATTCAGTACTTC.

The chain employs TRBV5-1 and TRBJ1-1, with 8 bases aligning to TRBD1. Germline V gives CDR1 SGHRS, CDR2 YFSETQ. The junction had 6 bases not matched to a gene; V was cut back by 4 bases and J by 4 bases. The CDR3 length is 14 residues. The CDR3 region is CASSARTGITEAFF. In DNA, the CDR3 is TGCGCCAGCAGCGCACGGACAGGGATCACTGAAGCTTTCTTT. The full variable domain, with the rest looked up from reference TRBV5-1 and TRBJ1-1, is KAGVTQTPRYLIKTRGQQVTLSCSPISGHRSVSWYQQTPGQGLQFLFEYFSETQRNKGNFPGRFSGRQFSNSRSEMNVSTLELGDSALYLCASSARTGITEAFFGQGTRLTVV.

The chain employs TRBV9 and TRBJ2-3, with 9 nucleotides matching TRBD1. Germline V gene sequence: CDR1 SGDLS, CDR2 YYNGEE. The V gene end was trimmed by 4 bases and the J gene end by 4 bases; junction bases not matched to a gene: 10. CDR3 length: 16 amino acids. This chain's CDR3 is CASSKGGGQGSDTQYF. As DNA, the CDR3 is TGTGCCAGCAGCAAGGGTGGGGGACAGGGCTCAGATACGCAGTATTTT. Looking up the rest from reference TRBV9 and TRBJ2-3 gives the full variable domain: DSGVTQTPKHLITATGQRVTLRCSPRSGDLSVYWYQQSLDQGLQFLIQYYNGEERAKGNILERFSAQQFPDLHSELNLSSLELGDSALYFCASSKGGGQGSDTQYFGPGTRLTVL.

This clone has more than one count but fewer than ten. CDR3 region: CAWSDSGYNEQFF. CDR3 bases: TGTGCCTGGAGCGATAGCGGCTACAATGAGCAGTTCTTC. The rearrangement joins TRBV30 to TRBJ2-1, with a tentative D call TRBD2 (6 bases). With 3 bases removed from V and 3 bases from J, the gap between germline ends came to 9 bases. Germline V gene data show CDR1 as GTSNPN and CDR2 as SVGIG (reference sequence). This CDR3 has 13 amino acids.

The chain couples TRBV5-1 to TRBJ1-4; no clear D gene. This CDR3 has 14 amino acids. Trimming left V 3 bases short and J 0 bases short, with 6 bases between. Germline V lookup: CDR1 SGHRS, CDR2 YFSETQ. In DNA form, the CDR3 reads TGCGCCAGCAGCTGGACGGCAACTAATGAAAAACTGTTTTTT. This codes for CASSWTATNEKLFF.

This chain joins TRBV5-6 and TRBJ2-1; 8 nucleotides align to TRBD2. This CDR3 spans 16 amino acids. The trim removed 5 bases at V and 7 bases at J, leaving 14 bases unmatched. The germline V gene has CDR1 SGHDT and CDR2 YYEEEE. Written as DNA, the CDR3 is TGTGCCAGCAGTTTTTTCGGGGGGGCGCTAGGTAATGAGCAGTTCTTC. Translating gives CASSFFGGALGNEQFF.

In its sample, this clone was seen a few times. The chain joins TRBV27 to TRBJ1-1; no definite D call. This CDR3 contains 13 residues. From germline, CDR1 is MNHEY and CDR2 SMNVEV (reference sequence). V lost 7 bases to trimming and J lost 0 bases, with 9 bases between them. The CDR3 spells CASKFHLNTEAFF. In DNA form, the CDR3 reads TGTGCCAGCAAATTTCATTTGAACACTGAAGCTTTCTTT.

The J gene is TRBJ1-3, the V gene TRBV5-1; the D is unclear. Germline CDR1 reads SGHRS; CDR2 reads YFSETQ. V was trimmed by 0 bases and J by 9 bases, leaving 13 bases between them. This CDR3 has 14 amino acids. CDR3 in DNA: TGCGCCAGCAGCTTGGCCGGGCAGGCCGGCACCATATATTTT. Amino acids: CASSLAGQAGTIYF.

The chain employs TRBV9 and TRBJ2-5; D remains ambiguous. The CDR3 has 14 residues. Germline V CDR1 and CDR2: SGDLS, YYNGEE. The germline V and J ends were trimmed by 4 bases and 3 bases, with 13 bases remaining between them. The DNA of the CDR3 is TGTGCCAGCAGCCCCGCCCAGATTGAAGAGACCCAGTACTTC. Protein: CASSPAQIEETQYF.

The chain recombines TRBV5-4 with TRBJ1-1; 7 nucleotides line up with TRBD1. V shed 5 bases and J 2 bases; nucleotides not matched to a gene: 12. Germline CDR1 and CDR2: SGHNT and YYREEE (reference sequence). The CDR3 loop spans 16 amino acids. The CDR3 nucleotides are TGTGCCAGCAGGGGCCAGGGGGTGCAGGGTAACACTGAAGCTTTCTTT. Translated, it gives CASRGQGVQGNTEAFF.

This chain joins TRBV11-3 and TRBJ2-1, with TRBD2 identical over 9 bases. With V trimmed by 5 bases and J by 5 bases, 7 bases remained unmatched. From germline, CDR1 is SGHNT and CDR2 YENEEA. The CDR3 totals 15 residues. The CDR3 nucleotides are TGTGCCAGCAGCCCTAGCGGGGACTTTAACAATGAGCAGTTCTTC. Its protein product is CASSPSGDFNNEQFF.

The chain carries TRBV11-1 and TRBJ1-2; no definite D call. V was pared by 1 base and J by 4 bases, with 10 bases between. Germline loops: CDR1 SGHAT, CDR2 FQDESV (reference sequence). This CDR3 has 14 residues. CDR3 sequence reads: CASSLEARFYGYTF. The DNA of the CDR3 is TGTGCCAGCAGCTTAGAGGCCCGTTTCTATGGCTACACCTTC.

The chain joins TRBV7-2 to TRBJ2-5; perhaps TRBD2 as D (6 bases). Trimming took 4 bases from V and 6 from J, leaving 18 bases between them. The CDR3 length is 15 residues. The germline CDR1 and CDR2 sequences are SGHTA and FQGNSA. CDR3 protein: CASSYRDRLDQTQYF. The CDR3 bases are TGTGCCAGCAGCTACCGAGATAGACTAGACCAGACCCAGTACTTC.

In this sample, this clone turned up a few times. J is TRBJ1-3 and V is TRBV19; D ambiguous. The CDR3 is made up of 16 amino acids. Trimming stripped 4 bases from V and 3 bases from J, with 16 bases between. Germline loops: CDR1 LNHDA, CDR2 SQIVND (reference sequence). The CDR3 coding sequence is TGTGCCAGTAGTACCCGAAGCGCTCGCGATGGAAACACCATATATTTT. Protein product: CASSTRSARDGNTIYF.

The chain is built from TRBV29-1 and TRBJ2-3, with TRBD2 matching over 10 bases. CDR1 SQVTM and CDR2 ANQGSEA come from the germline V gene. The V segment lost 5 bases and the J segment 4 bases; nucleotides outside the gene matches: 6. The length of the CDR3 is 14 residues. CDR3: CSVSTSGRADTQYF. CDR3 nucleotide sequence: TGCAGCGTTTCGACTAGCGGGCGGGCAGATACGCAGTATTTT.

This chain uses TRBV5-4 with TRBJ2-5; a possible D gene is TRBD2 (5 bases). Trimming left V 0 bases short and J 10 bases short, with 7 bases between. Germline values: CDR1 SGHNT, CDR2 YYREEE (reference sequence). This CDR3 comprises 11 residues. The CDR3 spells CASSLASLQYF. In DNA, the CDR3 is TGTGCCAGCAGCTTGGCTAGCCTCCAGTACTTC.

V gene TRBV7-8 combines with J gene TRBJ2-7; unclear D gene. Trimming pared 7 bases from V and 7 bases from J, leaving 11 bases between. Germline V gives CDR1 SGHVS, CDR2 FQNEAQ. The CDR3 is 11 residues long. The CDR3 sequence is CASTLLGEQYF. The CDR3 DNA follows: TGTGCCAGCACCCTCCTCGGTGAGCAGTACTTC. Full variable domain (missing parts from reference TRBV7-8 and TRBJ2-7): GAGVSQSPRYKVAKRGQDVALRCDPISGHVSLFWYQQALGQGPEFLTYFQNEAQLDKSGLPSDRFFAERPEGSVSTLKIQRTQQEDSAVYLCASTLLGEQYFGPGTRLTVT.

V is TRBV4-1 and J is TRBJ2-1; 9 bases fit TRBD2. Germline V gene data show CDR1 as MGHRA and CDR2 as YSYEKL. V lost 1 base and J lost 5; bases outside the gene matches: 3. The CDR3 is 15 amino acids. The chain's CDR3 is CASSQGPSGDNEQFF. The CDR3 nucleotides are TGCGCCAGCAGCCAAGGTCCTAGCGGGGACAATGAGCAGTTCTTC.

This chain connects TRBV11-2 to TRBJ1-6; D gene uncertain. The V end lost 5 bases, the J end lost 0 bases, and 8 bases lay between the germline ends. Germline V CDR1 and CDR2: SGHAT, FQNNGV. The CDR3 totals 15 residues. Written as DNA, the CDR3 is TGTGCCAGCAGCCCGAGGAGCTCCTATAATTCACCCCTCCACTTT. Translating gives CASSPRSSYNSPLHF.

The V and J genes are TRBV4-2 and TRBJ1-4, with D maybe TRBD1 (6 bases). The CDR3 spans 18 residues. CDR1 is LGHNA, CDR2 YNFKEQ, per germline. Trimming cost V 5 bases and J 3 bases, with 22 bases left between them. The CDR3 loop is CASSSRIDGGRPNEKLFF. The DNA of the CDR3 is TGTGCCAGCAGCTCGAGAATAGACGGGGGCAGGCCTAATGAAAAACTGTTTTTT.

This sequence joins TRBV6-5 and TRBJ1-1; tentatively, D is TRBD1 (6 bases). CDR3 length equals 13 residues. Germline-derived CDR1 and CDR2 are MNHEY and SVGAGI. Trimming removed 2 bases from V and 6 bases from J, with 10 bases in between. The CDR3 loop is CASSYRGKAEAFF. The CDR3 nucleotides are TGTGCCAGCAGTTACAGGGGGAAGGCTGAAGCTTTCTTT.

The genes are TRBV18 and TRBJ2-7; D possibly corresponds to TRBD1 (6 bases). Looked up from germline, CDR1 is KGHSH and CDR2 is LQKENI. The CDR3 loop spans 15 amino acids. The germline V and J ends were trimmed by 3 bases and 6 bases, with 18 bases remaining between them. The CDR3 region has the DNA TGTGCCAGCTCACCTGTAGGACAGCTTGGCGGCGAGCAGTACTTC. This sequence encodes CASSPVGQLGGEQYF.

This sequence joins TRBV9 and TRBJ1-2; D is uncertain. CDR1 and CDR2 (germline): SGDLS, YYNGEE. The V gene lost 0 bases and the J gene lost 6 bases, with 9 bases spanning the gap. This CDR3 region has 13 residues. The CDR3 region is CASSVAGRDGYTF. CDR3 nucleotide sequence: TGTGCCAGCAGCGTAGCCGGACGCGATGGCTACACCTTC.

V usage is TRBV29-1 and J usage is TRBJ2-7; 11 positions match TRBD2. In germline, CDR1 is SQVTM, CDR2 ANQGSEA. This CDR3 comprises 13 residues. V lost 5 bases, J lost 2 bases, and 2 bases stayed unmatched. This CDR3 reads CSVHSGGAYEQYF. The DNA for the CDR3 is TGCAGCGTTCATAGCGGGGGGGCCTACGAGCAGTACTTC.